The 26 T cell receptor beta chains in this list originate from one sample, sequenced in a study of T-cell memory formation after mild COVID-19. TCRdb reanalysed the 5' RACE reads using MiXCR and keeps one entry per CDR3 protein. The repertoire holds over 350,000 distinct CDR3 sequences, with about 24% as singletons. Sequences were obtained from PBMCs or a T cell subset sorted from them (not recorded which). The receptors here all came from an adult woman who had mild COVID-19 (a few samples of this study predate the infection). Cell type and time point are not known.

This chain uses TRBV5-4 with TRBJ2-2; tentatively, D is TRBD2 (5 bases). Germline CDR1 SGHNT, CDR2 YYREEE (reference sequence). The V gene lost 2 bases and the J gene lost 9 bases, with 8 bases spanning the gap. This CDR3 has 12 amino acids. For the CDR3, the DNA is TGTGCCAGCAGCTTCGGAGGCCGGGAGCTGTTTTTT. Protein: CASSFGGRELFF. The entire variable domain, with the rest obtained from reference TRBV5-4 and TRBJ2-2, is as follows: ETGVTQSPTHLIKTRGQQVTLRCSSQSGHNTVSWYQQALGQGPQFIFQYYREEENGRGNFPPRFSGLQFPNYSSELNVNALELDDSALYLCASSFGGRELFFGEGSRLTVL.

The gene calls are TRBV3-1 and TRBJ2-2; no firm D call. CDR1 and CDR2 from the germline V gene are LGHDT and YNNKEL (reference sequence). Trimming removed 1 base from V and 0 bases from J, with 9 bases in between. CDR3 size: 16 residues. The CDR3 nucleotides are TGTGCCAGCAGCCAAGTGCAGGTGACGAACACCGGGGAGCTGTTTTTT. It encodes CASSQVQVTNTGELFF.

V usage is TRBV7-9 and J usage is TRBJ2-3; 7 nucleotides agree with TRBD1. The length of the CDR3 is 14 residues. The junction had 9 bases not matched to a gene; V was cut back by 7 bases and J by 5 bases. In germline, CDR1 is SEHNR, CDR2 FQNEAQ (reference sequence). For the CDR3, the DNA is TGTGCCAGCATCGACAGGGAACAGGGAGATACGCAGTATTTT. Amino acids: CASIDREQGDTQYF. Full variable domain (remainder filled in from reference TRBV7-9 and TRBJ2-3): DTGVSQNPRHKITKRGQNVTFRCDPISEHNRLYWYRQTLGQGPEFLTYFQNEAQLEKSRLLSDRFSAERPKGSFSTLEIQRTEQGDSAMYLCASIDREQGDTQYFGPGTRLTVL.

This clonotype showed up just a few times. The rearrangement uses TRBV20-1 and TRBJ2-1, with D unclear. V lost 4 bases, J lost 7 bases, and 11 bases lay in between. There are 12 residues in the CDR3. In germline, CDR1 is DFQATT, CDR2 SNEGSKA (reference sequence). The CDR3, as DNA: TGCAGTGCTACAGGTTTGGGGAATGAGCAGTTCTTC. Translated, it gives CSATGLGNEQFF.

The rearrangement links TRBV6-1 to TRBJ2-5; the D gene is possibly TRBD2 (6 bases). Trimming removed 4 bases at V and 0 bases at J, with 12 bases between. This CDR3 spans 15 amino acids. Germline V lookup: CDR1 MNHNS, CDR2 SASEGT. CDR3 protein: CASSGEDNYQETQYF. CDR3 sequence (DNA): TGTGCCAGCAGTGGGGAGGACAACTACCAAGAGACCCAGTACTTC.

The CDR3, as DNA: TGCAGTGCTTATACAGGGGCAGGGGTTTTATGTGAAAAACTGTTTTTT. Protein product: CSAYTGAGVLCEKLFF. This chain connects TRBV20-1 to TRBJ1-4; the match to TRBD1 covers 7 bases. V lost 5 bases, J lost 7 bases, and 16 bases stayed unmatched. The germline V gene encodes CDR1 DFQATT and CDR2 SNEGSKA (reference sequence). This CDR3 region has 16 residues.

J is TRBJ2-7 and V is TRBV6-6; the D call may be TRBD1 or TRBD2 (5 bases each). Germline CDR1 reads MNHNY; CDR2 reads SVGAGI (reference sequence). The CDR3 totals 15 residues. V was cut by 5 bases and J by 4 bases, with 18 bases left in between. CDR3 sequence reads: CASSLLERGTYEQYF. CDR3 bases: TGTGCCAGCAGTCTTCTAGAGAGGGGAACGTACGAGCAGTACTTC.

The chain uses TRBV7-9 and TRBJ1-1; 8 positions match TRBD1. This CDR3 is 13 amino acids long. Looked up from germline, CDR1 is SEHNR and CDR2 is FQNEAQ (reference sequence). V gave up 6 bases and J gave up 5 bases; unmatched junction bases: 5. CDR3: CASSRGQATEAFF. The CDR3 DNA reads as TGTGCCAGCAGTCGGGGACAGGCGACTGAAGCTTTCTTT. The full variable domain, its missing parts supplied by reference TRBV7-9 and TRBJ1-1, is DTGVSQNPRHKITKRGQNVTFRCDPISEHNRLYWYRQTLGQGPEFLTYFQNEAQLEKSRLLSDRFSAERPKGSFSTLEIQRTEQGDSAMYLCASSRGQATEAFFGQGTRLTVV.

The chain joins TRBV20-1 to TRBJ2-3; 8 positions match TRBD2. The length of the CDR3 is 14 residues. The germline V gene has CDR1 DFQATT and CDR2 SNEGSKA (reference sequence). V trimming: 7 bases; J trimming: 2 bases; junction bases outside the gene matches: 8. Here the CDR3 DNA reads TGCAGTGGGGAATTAGCGGGGCTCACAGATACGCAGTATTTT. This sequence encodes CSGELAGLTDTQYF.

The chain employs TRBV3-1 and TRBJ2-3; TRBD2 matches at 8 bases. This CDR3 comprises 16 residues. In germline, CDR1 is LGHDT, CDR2 YNNKEL (reference sequence). V dropped 1 base and J dropped 2; count of bases not matched to a gene: 5. CDR3 protein: CASSQGTSCYTDTQYF. The CDR3, as DNA: TGTGCCAGCAGCCAAGGGACTAGCTGCTACACAGATACGCAGTATTTT.

The chain uses TRBV7-6 and TRBJ2-2; D remains unclear. The CDR3 runs to 16 residues. The ends were cut back, 6 bases at V and 8 bases at J, with 22 bases in the middle. In germline, CDR1 is SGHVS, CDR2 FNYEAQ. The CDR3 is CASSPQADRFTGELFF. The DNA of the CDR3 is TGTGCCAGCAGTCCCCAGGCTGACCGTTTCACAGGGGAGCTGTTTTTT.

The chain combines TRBV5-6 with TRBJ2-1, with TRBD2 identical over 7 bases. Germline V gene lookup returns CDR1 SGHDT and CDR2 YYEEEE. Germline trimming cut 6 bases from V and 5 bases from J; bases unmatched to any gene: 11. The CDR3 has 15 residues. Written as DNA, the CDR3 is TGTGCCAGCAAACCCCGGGACTACCCCCACAATGAGCAGTTCTTC. Amino acid sequence: CASKPRDYPHNEQFF.

The table lists this clonotype with a few counts. The CDR3 loop reads CASSAHRGQGIGDSYEQYF. In nucleotides, the CDR3 is TGTGCCAGCAGCGCCCACCGGGGACAGGGGATCGGAGACTCCTACGAGCAGTACTTC. This rearrangement joins TRBV25-1 to TRBJ2-7, with 10 bases aligning to TRBD1. Unmatched junction bases numbered 17, after V lost 6 bases and J lost 0 bases. Per the germline V gene, CDR1 is MGHDK and CDR2 is SYGVNS. The CDR3 extends over 19 amino acids.

This clonotype was detected once. The chain combines TRBV10-3 with TRBJ1-1; 11 bases agree with TRBD1. Per germline, CDR1 ENHRY and CDR2 SYGVKD. V was clipped by 6 bases and J by 3 bases; unmatched bases: 6. The CDR3 extends over 15 amino acids. The CDR3 sequence is CAIRDRGRRDTEAFF. DNA of the CDR3: TGTGCCATCAGGGACAGGGGGCGGCGGGACACTGAAGCTTTCTTT.

The CDR3 loop reads CASLDRPENTEAFF. Here the CDR3 DNA reads TGCGCCAGCCTCGACAGACCTGAGAACACTGAAGCTTTCTTT. The V gene is TRBV10-2, the J gene TRBJ1-1; the D gene is possibly TRBD1 (5 bases). V was shortened by 8 bases and J by 1 base, with 14 bases between the two germline ends. This CDR3 spans 14 amino acids. Germline values: CDR1 WSHSY, CDR2 SAAADI.

V gene TRBV5-6 combines with J gene TRBJ2-4; 7 nucleotides align to TRBD1. Germline trimming cut 4 bases from V and 5 bases from J; bases unmatched to any gene: 3. CDR1 and CDR2 (germline): SGHDT, YYEEEE. There are 13 residues in the CDR3. The CDR3 sequence is CASSRTGQNIQYF. CDR3 DNA sequence: TGTGCCAGCAGCCGGACAGGTCAAAACATTCAGTACTTC.

The rearrangement links TRBV7-9 to TRBJ1-2, with D unresolved. This CDR3 region has 14 residues. Germline-derived CDR1 and CDR2 are SEHNR and FQNEAQ (reference sequence). Deletions cut 3 bases from V and 2 bases from J, with 10 bases between. The CDR3 loop reads CASSLSRTNYGYTF. The CDR3 bases are TGTGCCAGCAGCTTGAGTCGAACCAACTATGGCTACACCTTC.

This sequence joins TRBV4-2 and TRBJ2-7, with TRBD2 identical over 7 bases. J was trimmed by 5 bases and V by 1 base; bases with no gene match: 11. Germline CDR1 reads LGHNA; CDR2 reads YNFKEQ. The CDR3 spans 16 residues. In DNA, the CDR3 is TGTGCCAGCAGCCAAGCCTTACTAGCGCCCCGGGACGAGCAGTACTTC. It yields the protein CASSQALLAPRDEQYF.

This clonotype was detected a few times. The rearrangement joins TRBV7-8 to TRBJ1-2; tentatively, D is TRBD1 (5 bases). The germline gives CDR1 SGHVS, CDR2 FQNEAQ. The CDR3 runs 15 residues. V lost 5 bases and J lost 5, with 18 bases in between. CDR3 nucleotides: TGTGCCAGCAGCCCCTCTGGGGGAACAGGTTATGGCTACACCTTC. It yields the protein CASSPSGGTGYGYTF.

The V and J genes are TRBV6-5 and TRBJ1-2, with 9 bases identical to TRBD1. V trimming: 5 bases; J trimming: 2 bases; junction bases outside the gene matches: 3. Germline lookup yields CDR1 MNHEY and CDR2 SVGAGI. This CDR3 region has 14 residues. The CDR3 DNA reads as TGTGCCAGCAGTCGGGACAGGGCCAACTATGGCTACACCTTC. It yields the protein CASSRDRANYGYTF.

This clonotype was detected many times. J is TRBJ1-2 and V is TRBV18; D ambiguous. From germline, CDR1 is KGHSH and CDR2 LQKENI. CDR3 length equals 12 residues. V was clipped by 2 bases and J by 5 bases, with 6 bases between them. The CDR3 reads CASSPEGYGYTF. The CDR3, as DNA: TGTGCCAGCTCACCAGAGGGATATGGCTACACCTTC. The whole variable domain, remainder taken from reference TRBV18 and TRBJ1-2, is NAGVMQNPRHLVRRRGQEARLRCSPMKGHSHVYWYRQLPEEGLKFMVYLQKENIIDESGMPKERFSAEFPKEGPSILRIQQVVRGDSAAYFCASSPEGYGYTFGSGTRLTVV.

This clonotype was picked up a small number of times. The chain uses TRBV4-2 and TRBJ2-5; D remains unclear. V was cut by 5 bases and J by 5 bases, with 12 bases left in between. The CDR3 is 13 residues long. The germline V gene has CDR1 LGHNA and CDR2 YNFKEQ. The CDR3: CASSFSVEETQYF. Here the CDR3 DNA reads TGTGCCAGCAGCTTTTCGGTAGAGGAGACCCAGTACTTC.

This clonotype showed up just a few times. The chain combines TRBV5-1 with TRBJ2-2; D remains unclear. Trimming removed 2 bases at V and 5 bases at J, with 13 bases between. The length of the CDR3 is 15 residues. Germline V gives CDR1 SGHRS, CDR2 YFSETQ. This CDR3 is CASSFSLGTTGELFF. The CDR3, as DNA: TGCGCCAGCAGCTTTTCTTTGGGAACTACCGGGGAGCTGTTTTTT.

The chain has TRBV6-2 or TRBV6-3 and TRBJ2-7, with D possibly being TRBD1 (6 bases). Germline V gene lookup returns CDR1 MNHEY and CDR2 SVGEGT. This CDR3 contains 15 residues. V was clipped by 2 bases and J by 2 bases, with 13 bases between them. CDR3 loop: CASSYGPQGAYEQYF. In DNA, the CDR3 is TGTGCCAGCAGTTACGGGCCACAGGGAGCCTACGAGCAGTACTTC.

There are a few counts of this clonotype. The gene calls are TRBV29-1 and TRBJ1-1, with D hard to call. The V end was cut by 6 bases, the J end by 4 bases, with 12 bases between. CDR1 and CDR2 from the germline V gene are SQVTM and ANQGSEA. This CDR3 region has 12 residues. As DNA, the CDR3 is TGCAGCGTAGTTTTGAGCAGCACTGAAGCTTTCTTT. It specifies CSVVLSSTEAFF.

This clonotype was recorded many times. The V and J genes are TRBV2 and TRBJ2-3, with 10 bases fitting TRBD2. The CDR3 runs 14 residues. The J segment lost 4 bases and the V segment lost 11 bases, leaving 9 bases of the junction unmatched. Germline V gives CDR1 SNHLY, CDR2 FYNNEI. CDR3 amino acids: CACRDSGRSDTQYF. The DNA for the CDR3 is TGTGCCTGCCGGGATAGCGGGAGGTCAGATACGCAGTATTTT.